Below are 19 T cell receptor beta chains sequenced from a single sample in a study of T cell clonotyping in hematopoietic cell transplantation. The data were produced by immunoSEQ multiplex PCR, yet TCRdb's version contains in-frame clones alone and is incomplete. The profile shows some 40,000 clones, 94% of them singletons. The sequenced material came from peripheral blood mononuclear cells. These TCRs come from a woman aged 45-59 years in good health. Some clones in this sample may be carry-over from other donors' samples.

The chain carries TRBV7-3 and TRBJ1-2; no firm D call. Between the trimmed V and J ends, which lost 2 bases and 0 bases, there was a span of 4 bases. The V gene's germline CDR1 is SGHTA and CDR2 FQGTGA. The length of the CDR3 is 13 residues. The CDR3 DNA reads TGTGCCAGCAGCTTAGAGGCTAACTATGGCTACACCTTC. It yields the protein CASSLEANYGYTF.

This chain links TRBV2 with TRBJ1-4; D may be TRBD1 (6 bases). The germline gives CDR1 SNHLY, CDR2 FYNNEI. This CDR3 comprises 14 residues. V lost 4 bases and J lost 5, with 11 bases in between. Here the CDR3 DNA reads TGTGCCAGCAGTGTGGGAGGACAGAATGAAAAACTGTTTTTT. Its protein is CASSVGGQNEKLFF.

The J gene is TRBJ2-5, the V gene TRBV4-2; D ambiguous. V shed 4 bases and J shed 0 bases, with 15 bases lying between them. The CDR3 contains 16 residues. CDR1 LGHNA and CDR2 YNFKEQ come from the germline V gene. CDR3 DNA: TGTGCCAGCAGCCTCAGACTCGGACGGGACCAAGAGACCCAGTACTTC. Translation gives CASSLRLGRDQETQYF.

V usage is TRBV5-6 and J usage is TRBJ1-1; maybe TRBD1 (5 bases). Germline CDR1 SGHDT, CDR2 YYEEEE. V lost 0 bases to trimming and J lost 4 bases, with 16 bases between them. The CDR3 contains 16 residues. The CDR3 bases are TGTGCCAGCAGCTTGGCCCCAAACTTGGGGGGCACTGAAGCTTTCTTT. Translating gives CASSLAPNLGGTEAFF.

V is TRBV7-6 and J is TRBJ2-6; D ambiguous. The CDR3 has 13 residues. The V gene lost 8 bases and the J gene lost 0 bases, with 5 bases spanning the gap. The germline CDR1 and CDR2 sequences are SGHVS and FNYEAQ. The chain's CDR3 is CASSSSGANVLTF. The CDR3 region has the DNA TGTGCCAGCTCAAGCTCTGGGGCCAACGTCCTGACTTTC.

CDR3 bases: TGTGCCAGCAGCCAAGATTTAGGCGGGGGTTTGGCTCGGGGAGCGGGCTACACCTTC. This codes for CASSQDLGGGLARGAGYTF. This chain uses TRBV4-2 with TRBJ1-2; TRBD1 might be the D (5 bases). Trimming cost V 0 bases and J 8 bases, with 28 bases left between them. The CDR3 consists of 19 residues. Germline CDR1 LGHNA, CDR2 YNFKEQ.

V gene TRBV4-1 combines with J gene TRBJ1-1; D unclear. In germline, CDR1 is MGHRA, CDR2 YSYEKL. The ends were cut back, 0 bases at V and 5 bases at J, with 19 bases in the middle. This CDR3 has 17 amino acids. The CDR3: CASSQEAVWGIGTEAFF. CDR3 bases: TGCGCCAGCAGCCAAGAGGCCGTATGGGGTATCGGGACTGAAGCTTTCTTT.

The chain combines TRBV28 with TRBJ1-1; D unresolved. V was shortened by 3 bases and J by 7 bases, with 12 bases between the two germline ends. CDR3 length: 13 amino acids. Per the germline V gene, CDR1 is MDHEN and CDR2 is SYDVKM. The CDR3 is CASSFQSNDEAFF. DNA of the CDR3: TGTGCCAGCAGTTTTCAGTCTAATGATGAAGCTTTCTTT.

This clone was seen a single time. The genes are TRBV6-5 and TRBJ2-5; 8 bases line up with TRBD1. CDR3 length equals 15 residues. The J segment lost 4 bases and the V segment lost 0 bases, leaving 4 bases of the junction unmatched. Germline-derived CDR1 and CDR2 are MNHEY and SVGAGI. The CDR3 spells CASSYSGQGLETQYF. CDR3 sequence (DNA): TGTGCCAGCAGTTACTCAGGACAGGGCCTAGAGACCCAGTACTTC.

V gene TRBV2 combines with J gene TRBJ1-6; D is uncertain. The CDR3 is 15 residues long. Per the germline V gene, CDR1 is SNHLY and CDR2 is FYNNEI. V was clipped by 3 bases and J by 2 bases, with 8 bases between them. The CDR3, as DNA: TGTGCCAGCAGTGAGGTCGGTGCCTATAATTCACCCCTCCACTTT. This codes for CASSEVGAYNSPLHF.

The chain carries TRBV28 and TRBJ2-5; D is possibly TRBD1 or TRBD2 (5 bases each). Germline V gene sequence: CDR1 MDHEN, CDR2 SYDVKM. Trimming shortened V by 7 bases and J by 8 bases, and 17 bases separated the two germline ends. CDR3 length: 13 residues. The CDR3 is CASNSGAPPTQYF. For the CDR3, the DNA is TGTGCCAGCAATTCCGGGGCCCCTCCAACCCAGTACTTC.

The chain couples TRBV2 to TRBJ2-5; TRBD1 matches at 11 bases. The junction had 13 bases not matched to a gene; V was cut back by 6 bases and J by 4 bases. CDR1 is SNHLY, CDR2 FYNNEI, per germline. The CDR3 extends over 17 amino acids. This CDR3 is CASSTSSGQGAGETQYF. CDR3 in DNA: TGTGCCAGCAGCACTTCTTCTGGACAGGGGGCGGGAGAGACCCAGTACTTC.

The J gene is TRBJ1-1, the V gene TRBV30; D unclear. Germline V CDR1 and CDR2: GTSNPN, SVGIG (reference sequence). V was pared by 6 bases and J by 3 bases, with 5 bases between. The CDR3 totals 10 residues. The CDR3: CACSYTEAFF. The DNA for the CDR3 is TGTGCCTGTTCGTACACTGAAGCTTTCTTT.

V gene TRBV19 combines with J gene TRBJ1-6; 11 positions agree with TRBD1. V gave up 10 bases and J gave up 9 bases; unmatched junction bases: 5. Germline lookup yields CDR1 LNHDA and CDR2 SQIVND (reference sequence). The CDR3 has 13 amino acids. The CDR3 DNA reads as TGTGCCACTGGACAGGGGGCGGCTTCACCCCTCCACTTT. Protein: CATGQGAASPLHF.

The J gene is TRBJ1-4, the V gene TRBV9; no definite D call. Trimming stripped 4 bases from V and 7 bases from J, with 14 bases between. The CDR3 runs to 14 residues. CDR1 is SGDLS and CDR2 is YYNGEE in the germline V gene. CDR3 amino acids: CASSSLGVSEKLFF. CDR3 coding DNA: TGTGCCAGCAGCTCTCTCGGGGTATCTGAAAAACTGTTTTTT.

This chain joins TRBV5-1 and TRBJ2-4, with D hard to call. Germline values: CDR1 SGHRS, CDR2 YFSETQ. The CDR3 has 13 amino acids. V was trimmed by 0 bases and J by 10 bases, leaving 11 bases between them. The DNA for the CDR3 is TGCGCCAGCAGCTTGGGAACACAAGAAATTCAGTACTTC. This gives the protein CASSLGTQEIQYF.

J is TRBJ2-3 and V is TRBV5-4; 9 nucleotides line up with TRBD1. CDR1 is SGHNT, CDR2 YYREEE, per germline (reference sequence). V shed 4 bases and J 1 base; nucleotides not matched to a gene: 4. CDR3 length equals 15 residues. This CDR3 is CASSKQGAGTDTQYF. The CDR3 DNA sequence: TGTGCCAGCAGCAAACAGGGGGCGGGCACAGATACGCAGTATTTT.

The chain joins TRBV4-3 to TRBJ1-2, with no clear D. Trimming shortened V by 2 bases and J by 7 bases, and 14 bases separated the two germline ends. CDR1 and CDR2 (germline): LGHNA, YSLEER. This CDR3 has 14 residues. The CDR3 protein is CASSQFGREGGYTF. In nucleotides, the CDR3 is TGCGCCAGCAGCCAATTTGGAAGGGAGGGTGGCTACACCTTC.

The genes are TRBV5-1 and TRBJ2-7, with D perhaps assigned TRBD1 or TRBD2 (5 bases each). With 4 bases removed from V and 7 bases from J, the gap between germline ends came to 18 bases. This CDR3 comprises 14 residues. In germline, CDR1 is SGHRS, CDR2 YFSETQ. The CDR3 spells CASSRDRSREEQYF. The CDR3 DNA reads TGCGCCAGCAGCCGGGACCGATCCCGTGAGGAGCAGTACTTC.